A single sample gave rise to the 14 T cell receptor beta chains below, sequenced in a study of human T cells and chemical hapten exposure. Time point: healthy volunteer bleed at 6 weeks. Unfractionated whole blood yielded the extracted total RNA. Each CDR3 protein is one row after TCRdb ran MiXCR on the RACE reads. The sample yields around 80,000 distinct CDR3 sequences, about 8.7% seen once. Sequenced material: whole blood. These receptors were obtained from a male donor in good health. Some clones in this sample may be carry-over from other donors' samples.

This clonotype was seen only a few times. The rearrangement links TRBV18 to TRBJ1-5; TRBD1 matches at 10 bases. Per the germline V gene, CDR1 is KGHSH and CDR2 is LQKENI. The junction had 3 bases not matched to a gene; V was cut back by 5 bases and J by 2 bases. The CDR3 has 15 residues. CDR3 sequence (DNA): TGTGCCAGCTCAGACAGGGGGCTGGGCAATCAGCCCCAGCATTTT. It translates to CASSDRGLGNQPQHF.

In its sample, this clonotype was seen a few times. This chain joins TRBV7-9 and TRBJ1-1; D ambiguous. This CDR3 has 17 amino acids. The ends were cut back, 2 bases at V and 5 bases at J, with 21 bases in the middle. CDR1 is SEHNR and CDR2 is FQNEAQ in the germline V gene (reference sequence). CDR3 coding DNA: TGTGCCAGCAGCTTATACAGTCGATGGTCCCGGCGTACTGAAGCTTTCTTT. Translating it yields CASSLYSRWSRRTEAFF. Together with reference TRBV7-9 and TRBJ1-1, the CDR3 gives the full variable domain: DTGVSQNPRHKITKRGQNVTFRCDPISEHNRLYWYRQTLGQGPEFLTYFQNEAQLEKSRLLSDRFSAERPKGSFSTLEIQRTEQGDSAMYLCASSLYSRWSRRTEAFFGQGTRLTVV.

This chain links TRBV5-1 with TRBJ1-1, with D perhaps TRBD1 (6 bases). This CDR3 comprises 15 residues. The V gene's germline CDR1 is SGHRS and CDR2 YFSETQ. Trimming pared 4 bases from V and 0 bases from J, leaving 13 bases between. Here the CDR3 DNA reads TGCGCCAGCAGCCCGGTGGGACACTTGAACACTGAAGCTTTCTTT. Its protein is CASSPVGHLNTEAFF.

This clonotype was detected a few times. The chain employs TRBV27 and TRBJ2-7; 7 bases fit TRBD1. Germline V lookup: CDR1 MNHEY, CDR2 SMNVEV (reference sequence). Trimming cost V 3 bases and J 0 bases; bases outside gene matches: 8. This CDR3 is 16 amino acids long. The CDR3 DNA reads as TGTGCCAGCAGTTTTCAGGGGACAGCTCACTCCTACGAGCAGTACTTC. It yields the protein CASSFQGTAHSYEQYF.

This clonotype has ten or more counts. CDR3 nucleotides: TGTGCCAGCAGCATTACAGGGGGCACACCACCTTCGGGATCACCCCTCCACTTT. It yields the protein CASSITGGTPPSGSPLHF. The chain is built from TRBV9 and TRBJ1-6, with 9 bases matching TRBD1. The length of the CDR3 is 18 residues. V lost 4 bases and J lost 10; bases outside the gene matches: 18. Germline lookup yields CDR1 SGDLS and CDR2 YYNGEE.

The rearrangement uses TRBV29-1 and TRBJ2-5, with 9 bases identical to TRBD1. Looked up from germline, CDR1 is SQVTM and CDR2 is ANQGSEA. The CDR3 totals 13 residues. With V trimmed by 6 bases and J by 3 bases, 5 bases remained unmatched. This CDR3 is CSVPGTGKETQYF. The CDR3 DNA follows: TGCAGCGTCCCCGGGACAGGGAAAGAGACCCAGTACTTC.

The rearrangement links TRBV20-1 to TRBJ1-1, with D maybe TRBD1 (6 bases). The germline V and J ends were trimmed by 1 base and 0 bases, with 9 bases remaining between them. This CDR3 spans 14 amino acids. From germline, CDR1 is DFQATT and CDR2 SNEGSKA (reference sequence). This chain's CDR3 is CSARVGALNTEAFF. CDR3 DNA: TGCAGTGCTAGAGTGGGGGCACTGAACACTGAAGCTTTCTTT.

This clonotype was seen many times. The V call is TRBV20-1, the J call TRBJ1-3, with TRBD1 identical over 9 bases. CDR1 is DFQATT, CDR2 SNEGSKA, per germline (reference sequence). The CDR3 totals 13 residues. V lost 3 bases to trimming and J lost 9 bases; unmatched junction nucleotides: 6. CDR3 nucleotide sequence: TGCAGTGCTAGGGCTGGACAGGGGATCACCATATATTTT. It codes for CSARAGQGITIYF.

The J gene is TRBJ2-1, the V gene TRBV29-1; 16 bases are a match to TRBD2. The length of the CDR3 is 14 residues. The trim removed 8 bases at V and 9 bases at J, leaving 7 bases unmatched. CDR1 and CDR2 from the germline V gene are SQVTM and ANQGSEA. CDR3 sequence reads: CSIGGLAGGSEQFF. The CDR3, as DNA: TGCAGCATTGGGGGACTAGCGGGAGGGTCTGAGCAGTTCTTC.

This clonotype was detected many times. The V call is TRBV23-1, the J call TRBJ2-3; D might be TRBD2 (6 bases). TRBV23-1 belongs to the ORF category, with a function that is uncertain. Trimming stripped 4 bases from V and 0 bases from J, with 17 bases between. This CDR3 has 17 residues. The CDR3 sequence is CASSRSHWRGSTDTQYF. CDR3 in DNA: TGCGCCAGCAGTCGATCTCACTGGCGGGGTAGCACAGATACGCAGTATTTT.

The rearrangement links TRBV2 to TRBJ2-7; the match to TRBD1 covers 9 bases. The germline V gene encodes CDR1 SNHLY and CDR2 FYNNEI. CDR3 length: 15 amino acids. V gave up 4 bases and J gave up 5 bases; unmatched junction bases: 9. The CDR3 coding sequence is TGTGCCAGCAGTGTGGGGACAGGGCCAGTCCACGAGCAGTACTTC. Translated, it gives CASSVGTGPVHEQYF.

The V gene is TRBV20-1, the J gene TRBJ2-3; a possible D gene is TRBD1 (7 bases). CDR3 length: 17 residues. The V end lost 6 bases, the J end lost 5 bases, and 27 bases lay between the germline ends. Germline CDR1 DFQATT, CDR2 SNEGSKA (reference sequence). CDR3 coding DNA: TGCAGTGCCCGTCAAAGTTTTCAGGGGGGCTGGGGAGATACGCAGTATTTT. Protein product: CSARQSFQGGWGDTQYF.

The sample holds a few counts of this clonotype. CDR3: CASSLEVGGTEAFF. The CDR3 DNA is TGTGCCAGCAGCTTAGAGGTAGGGGGCACTGAAGCTTTCTTT. The V gene is TRBV7-9, the J gene TRBJ1-1; a weak D match, TRBD1 (6 bases). This CDR3 region has 14 residues. In germline, CDR1 is SEHNR, CDR2 FQNEAQ (reference sequence). Trimming left V 1 base short and J 4 bases short, with 10 bases between.

The V and J genes are TRBV7-9 and TRBJ2-3; possible D gene TRBD2, 5 bases. Trimming pared 3 bases from V and 1 base from J, leaving 23 bases between. CDR1 SEHNR and CDR2 FQNEAQ come from the germline V gene (reference sequence). This CDR3 has 19 amino acids. The CDR3 loop is CASSFPPGGPPIGTDTQYF. The CDR3, as DNA: TGTGCCAGCAGCTTCCCCCCAGGCGGGCCGCCTATTGGCACAGATACGCAGTATTTT.